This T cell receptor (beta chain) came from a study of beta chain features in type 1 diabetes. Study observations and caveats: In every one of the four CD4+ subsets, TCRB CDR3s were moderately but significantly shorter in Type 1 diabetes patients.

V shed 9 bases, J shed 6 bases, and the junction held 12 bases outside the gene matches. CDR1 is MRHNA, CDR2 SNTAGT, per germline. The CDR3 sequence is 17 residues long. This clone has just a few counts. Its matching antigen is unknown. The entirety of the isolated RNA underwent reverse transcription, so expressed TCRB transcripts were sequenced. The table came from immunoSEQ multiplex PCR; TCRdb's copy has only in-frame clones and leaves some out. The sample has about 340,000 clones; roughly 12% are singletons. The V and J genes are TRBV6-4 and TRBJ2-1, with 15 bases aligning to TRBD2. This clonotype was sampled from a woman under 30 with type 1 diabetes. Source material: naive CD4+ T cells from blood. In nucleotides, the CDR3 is TGTGCCAGAGGTGGGACTAGCGGGAGGACGGTCCCCAATGAGCAGTTCTTC. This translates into CARGGTSGRTVPNEQFF.